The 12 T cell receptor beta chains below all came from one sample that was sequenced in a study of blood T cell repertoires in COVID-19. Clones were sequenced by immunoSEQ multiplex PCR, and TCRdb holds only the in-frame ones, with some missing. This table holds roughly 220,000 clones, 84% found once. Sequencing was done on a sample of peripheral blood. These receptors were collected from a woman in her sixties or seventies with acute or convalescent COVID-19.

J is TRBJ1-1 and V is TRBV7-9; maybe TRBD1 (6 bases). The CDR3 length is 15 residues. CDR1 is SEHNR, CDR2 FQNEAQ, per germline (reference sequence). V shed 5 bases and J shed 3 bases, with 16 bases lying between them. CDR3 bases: TGTGCCAGCAGCCCAAACAGGGTCGAGTACACTGAAGCTTTCTTT. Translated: CASSPNRVEYTEAFF. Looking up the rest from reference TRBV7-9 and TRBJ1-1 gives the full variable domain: DTGVSQNPRHKITKRGQNVTFRCDPISEHNRLYWYRQTLGQGPEFLTYFQNEAQLEKSRLLSDRFSAERPKGSFSTLEIQRTEQGDSAMYLCASSPNRVEYTEAFFGQGTRLTVV.

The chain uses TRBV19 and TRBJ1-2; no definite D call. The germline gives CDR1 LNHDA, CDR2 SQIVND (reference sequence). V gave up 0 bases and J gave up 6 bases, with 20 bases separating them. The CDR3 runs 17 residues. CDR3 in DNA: TGTGCCAGTAGTATAGATCTTATTCGGGGTATTTTCGATGGCTACACCTTC. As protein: CASSIDLIRGIFDGYTF.

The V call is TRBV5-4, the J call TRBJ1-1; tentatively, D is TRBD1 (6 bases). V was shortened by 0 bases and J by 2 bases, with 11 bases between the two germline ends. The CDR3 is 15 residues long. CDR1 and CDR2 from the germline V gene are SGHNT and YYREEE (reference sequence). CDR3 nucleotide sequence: TGTGCCAGCAGCTTGGGGGCAGGGGATAACACTGAAGCTTTCTTT. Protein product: CASSLGAGDNTEAFF.

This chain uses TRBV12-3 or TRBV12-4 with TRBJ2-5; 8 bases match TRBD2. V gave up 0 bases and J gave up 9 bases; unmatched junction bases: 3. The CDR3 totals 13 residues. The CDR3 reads CASSLASGGPQYF. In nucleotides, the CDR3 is TGTGCCAGCAGTTTAGCCAGCGGGGGCCCCCAGTACTTC.

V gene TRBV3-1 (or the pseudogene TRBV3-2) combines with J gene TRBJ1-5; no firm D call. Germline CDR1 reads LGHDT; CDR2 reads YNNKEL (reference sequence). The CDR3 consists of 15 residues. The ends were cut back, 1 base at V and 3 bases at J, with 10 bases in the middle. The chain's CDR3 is CASSQASGFNQPQHF. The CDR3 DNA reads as TGTGCCAGCAGCCAAGCGTCCGGGTTCAATCAGCCCCAGCATTTT.

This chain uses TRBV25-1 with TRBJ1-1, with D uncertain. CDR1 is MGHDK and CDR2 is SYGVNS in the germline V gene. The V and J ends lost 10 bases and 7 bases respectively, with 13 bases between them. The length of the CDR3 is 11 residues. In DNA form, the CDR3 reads TGTGCCATGAGACACGGAAATGAAGCTTTCTTT. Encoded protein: CAMRHGNEAFF.

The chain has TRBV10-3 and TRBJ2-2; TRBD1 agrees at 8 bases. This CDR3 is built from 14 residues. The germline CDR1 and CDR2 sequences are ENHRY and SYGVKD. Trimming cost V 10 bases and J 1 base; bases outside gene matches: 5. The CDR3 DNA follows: TGTGCCAGCAGGGGGCTTGGGAACACCGGGGAGCTGTTTTTT. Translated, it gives CASRGLGNTGELFF.

The CDR3 DNA follows: TGTGCCAGCAGCTTTGGGCTAAACTCCTACGAGCAGTACTTC. It is translated as CASSFGLNSYEQYF. The chain recombines TRBV7-9 with TRBJ2-7; D call uncertain. The CDR3 runs to 14 residues. Germline values: CDR1 SEHNR, CDR2 FQNEAQ (reference sequence). Trimming took 3 bases from V and 0 from J, leaving 9 bases between them. Full variable domain (missing parts from reference TRBV7-9 and TRBJ2-7): DTGVSQNPRHKITKRGQNVTFRCDPISEHNRLYWYRQTLGQGPEFLTYFQNEAQLEKSRLLSDRFSAERPKGSFSTLEIQRTEQGDSAMYLCASSFGLNSYEQYFGPGTRLTVT.

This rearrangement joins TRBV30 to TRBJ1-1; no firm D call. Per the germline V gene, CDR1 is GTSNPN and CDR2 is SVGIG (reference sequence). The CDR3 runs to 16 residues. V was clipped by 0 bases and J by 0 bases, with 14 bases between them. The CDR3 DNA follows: TGTGCCTGGAGTGTACCCGGGGAGTCGATGAACACTGAAGCTTTCTTT. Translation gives CAWSVPGESMNTEAFF.

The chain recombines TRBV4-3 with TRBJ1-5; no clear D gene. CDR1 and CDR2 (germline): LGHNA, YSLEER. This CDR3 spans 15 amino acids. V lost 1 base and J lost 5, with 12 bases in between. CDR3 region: CASSQVAGTHQPQHF. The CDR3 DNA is TGCGCCAGCAGCCAAGTAGCCGGCACCCATCAGCCCCAGCATTTT.

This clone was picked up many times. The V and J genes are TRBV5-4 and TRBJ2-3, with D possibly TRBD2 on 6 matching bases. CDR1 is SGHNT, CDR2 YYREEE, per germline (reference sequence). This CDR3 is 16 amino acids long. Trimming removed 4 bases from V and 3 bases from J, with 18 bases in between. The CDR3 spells CASSVNSGLRTDTQYF. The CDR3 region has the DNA TGTGCCAGCAGCGTGAACTCGGGACTCCGAACAGATACGCAGTATTTT.

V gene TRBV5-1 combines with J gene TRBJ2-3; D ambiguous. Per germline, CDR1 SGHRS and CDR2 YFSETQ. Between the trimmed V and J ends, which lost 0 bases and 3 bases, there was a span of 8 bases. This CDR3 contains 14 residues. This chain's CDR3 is CASSLGGSTDTQYF. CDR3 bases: TGCGCCAGCAGCTTGGGAGGTTCGACAGATACGCAGTATTTT.